What follows are 16 T cell receptor beta chains derived from one specimen sequenced in a study of T cell responses to AZD1222 COVID-19 vaccine. TCRdb's copy holds only in-frame clones and misses some; the assay was immunoSEQ multiplex PCR. The sample records around 84,000 clones, roughly 88% being singletons. Material: peripheral blood, obtained on day 0 of MenACWY control vaccination. The receptors stem from an adult in good health.

The rearrangement joins TRBV27 to TRBJ1-4; D may be TRBD1 (5 bases). V was clipped by 7 bases and J by 5 bases, with 14 bases between them. The CDR3 contains 14 residues. Germline-derived CDR1 and CDR2 are MNHEY and SMNVEV (reference sequence). The CDR3 DNA sequence: TGTGCCAGCATCGGCCGGGGCGTAAATGAAAAACTGTTTTTT. This codes for CASIGRGVNEKLFF.

This clone has just one count. The rearrangement uses TRBV4-1 and TRBJ2-7, with 9 bases aligning to TRBD1. This CDR3 spans 14 amino acids. The germline gives CDR1 MGHRA, CDR2 YSYEKL. After removal of 3 bases from V and 2 bases from J, the junction contained 2 bases not matched to a gene. CDR3 loop: CASSHRQGAYEQYF. The CDR3 region has the DNA TGCGCCAGCAGCCATCGACAGGGGGCCTACGAGCAGTACTTC.

The CDR3 DNA is TGTGCCAGCGGCGAGGGGCGAGGGGATACGCAGTATTTT. Translating gives CASGEGRGDTQYF. This chain connects TRBV6-5 to TRBJ2-3; D assignment may be TRBD1 or TRBD2 (5 bases each). Trimming removed 8 bases at V and 6 bases at J, with 15 bases between. Germline loops: CDR1 MNHEY, CDR2 SVGAGI. The CDR3 extends over 13 amino acids.

CDR3 in DNA: TGTGCCAGTAGTATAGATAGGGCGACTGAAGCTTTCTTT. Its translation is CASSIDRATEAFF. This chain connects TRBV19 to TRBJ1-1; D remains unclear. This CDR3 is built from 13 residues. Germline-derived CDR1 and CDR2 are LNHDA and SQIVND (reference sequence). Trimming stripped 0 bases from V and 5 bases from J, with 7 bases between.

CDR3 amino acids: CASSQGRQGSEVYNEQFF. The CDR3 DNA sequence: TGTGCCAGCAGCCAAGGCCGTCAGGGGAGCGAAGTCTACAATGAGCAGTTCTTC. J is TRBJ2-1 and V is TRBV16; perhaps TRBD1 as D (6 bases). Germline V lookup: CDR1 KGHSY, CDR2 FQNENV. Trimming took 2 bases from V and 3 from J, leaving 20 bases between them. There are 18 residues in the CDR3.

The V call is TRBV7-8, the J call TRBJ1-1, with no clear D. V was clipped by 0 bases and J by 5 bases, with 13 bases between them. CDR1 and CDR2 (germline): SGHVS, FQNEAQ. CDR3 length equals 15 residues. Here the CDR3 DNA reads TGTGCCAGCAGCTTAGCGACCTCTCCGGGGACTGAAGCTTTCTTT. Encoded protein: CASSLATSPGTEAFF.

In this sample, this clone turned up once. The chain links TRBV4-1 to TRBJ2-1; 11 nucleotides align to TRBD2. The length of the CDR3 is 17 residues. The germline V gene encodes CDR1 MGHRA and CDR2 YSYEKL. The trim removed 4 bases at V and 8 bases at J, leaving 13 bases unmatched. The CDR3 DNA is TGCGCCAGCAGCCGTGCGCTAGCGGGGGGTTTGGGTGATGAGCAGTTCTTC. Its protein product is CASSRALAGGLGDEQFF.

The sample holds a few counts of this clone. The chain carries TRBV5-6 and TRBJ2-1, with 10 bases aligning to TRBD1. CDR1 and CDR2 (germline): SGHDT, YYEEEE. This CDR3 is built from 16 residues. V dropped 4 bases and J dropped 4; count of bases not matched to a gene: 8. The CDR3 is CASSPRLGQGYNEQFF. CDR3 bases: TGTGCCAGCAGCCCCCGATTGGGACAGGGGTACAATGAGCAGTTCTTC.

This clone was recorded once. The gene calls are TRBV6-4 and TRBJ1-1; no firm D call. Trimming removed 1 base at V and 8 bases at J, with 11 bases between. This CDR3 contains 13 residues. Germline CDR1 reads MRHNA; CDR2 reads SNTAGT. CDR3 nucleotides: TGTGCCAGCAGTGACTGGGTCCGGGGAGAAGCTTTCTTT. It is translated as CASSDWVRGEAFF.

The rearrangement links TRBV9 to TRBJ1-5; D is ambiguous. The CDR3 consists of 15 residues. In germline, CDR1 is SGDLS, CDR2 YYNGEE. Trimming took off 0 bases at V and 0 bases at J, with 7 bases between the two ends. The CDR3 protein is CASSVGTYSNQPQHF. As DNA, the CDR3 is TGTGCCAGCAGCGTAGGAACATATAGCAATCAGCCCCAGCATTTT. Complete variable domain (other parts from reference TRBV9 and TRBJ1-5): DSGVTQTPKHLITATGQRVTLRCSPRSGDLSVYWYQQSLDQGLQFLIQYYNGEERAKGNILERFSAQQFPDLHSELNLSSLELGDSALYFCASSVGTYSNQPQHFGDGTRLSIL.

The CDR3 DNA reads as TGTGCCAGCAGTGACAGTAGCGGGGGGGCAACAGATACGCAGTATTTT. Amino acid sequence: CASSDSSGGATDTQYF. The J gene is TRBJ2-3, the V gene TRBV6-4; 11 bases align to TRBD2. This CDR3 is built from 16 residues. Germline lookup yields CDR1 MRHNA and CDR2 SNTAGT. V gave up 2 bases and J gave up 3 bases; unmatched junction bases: 4.

The rearrangement links TRBV7-2 to TRBJ2-7; D gene uncertain. Trimming took off 1 base at V and 1 base at J, with 8 bases between the two ends. CDR1 SGHTA and CDR2 FQGNSA come from the germline V gene. The CDR3 loop spans 14 amino acids. Here the CDR3 reads CASSLGPQSYEQYF. The DNA of the CDR3 is TGTGCCAGCAGCTTAGGTCCACAGTCCTACGAGCAGTACTTC.

This clone is labeled as medium-sized (0.01 to 0.1%). This rearrangement joins TRBV7-9 to TRBJ1-4; no clear D gene. This CDR3 is built from 16 residues. Germline lookup yields CDR1 SEHNR and CDR2 FQNEAQ (reference sequence). V lost 3 bases and J 8 bases, leaving 19 bases between the germline ends. Here the CDR3 DNA reads TGTGCCAGCAGCTTTGGAACCGGGAACCTGGGGGAAAAACTGTTTTTT. Amino acids: CASSFGTGNLGEKLFF.

The rearrangement joins TRBV4-2 to TRBJ1-4; 7 bases are a match to TRBD1. The CDR3 length is 17 residues. Trimming cost V 4 bases and J 1 base; bases outside gene matches: 9. Germline CDR1 and CDR2: LGHNA and YNFKEQ. The CDR3 loop is CASSPRTGGLTNEKLFF. The CDR3 bases are TGTGCCAGCAGCCCCAGGACAGGAGGTCTAACTAATGAAAAACTGTTTTTT.

This rearrangement joins TRBV5-1 to TRBJ2-5, with 7 positions matching TRBD2. The CDR3 totals 15 residues. Germline CDR1 and CDR2: SGHRS and YFSETQ. With V trimmed by 5 bases and J by 1 base, 8 bases remained unmatched. The CDR3 spells CASRLNPGGQETQYF. CDR3 sequence (DNA): TGCGCCAGCAGGTTGAATCCGGGGGGCCAAGAGACCCAGTACTTC. Full variable domain (remainder filled in from reference TRBV5-1 and TRBJ2-5): KAGVTQTPRYLIKTRGQQVTLSCSPISGHRSVSWYQQTPGQGLQFLFEYFSETQRNKGNFPGRFSGRQFSNSRSEMNVSTLELGDSALYLCASRLNPGGQETQYFGPGTRLLVL.

The sample holds one count of this clone. The rearrangement links TRBV15 to TRBJ2-2; the D gene is possibly TRBD2 (7 bases). The CDR3 is made up of 16 amino acids. V shed 2 bases and J shed 4 bases, with 14 bases lying between them. CDR1 and CDR2 (germline): LNHNV, YYDKDF (reference sequence). Written as DNA, the CDR3 is TGTGCCACCAGCAGAATGGGGGGGCGTGGCACCGGGGAGCTGTTTTTT. Amino acid sequence: CATSRMGGRGTGELFF.